Here is one TCR beta chain with its context. Its matching antigen is unknown. This PCR relied on a set of 60 Vbeta primers and 13 Jbeta primers. Sequenced by immunoSEQ multiplex PCR; TCRdb stores in-frame clones only, minus some. The repertoire has nearly 70,000 clones, roughly 74% of them found once; the top ten carry roughly 10%. The data derive from a study of cytomegalovirus exposure and HLA in healthy donors. Study in general: One earlier analysis, a look at 200 million or so T cells, found about 100 million unique TCR beta sequences.

This CDR3 has 16 amino acids. V shed 0 bases and J shed 0 bases, with 13 bases lying between them. Germline loops: CDR1 SGHRS, CDR2 YFSETQ. Study outcomes and limitations: Further analysis was carried out later, and it showed several of the most significant clusters appearing linked to common viral pathogens. In vitro experiments confirmed that three CMV-associated chains were specific for CMV antigens.

Sequencing was performed on PBMCs. V usage is TRBV5-1 and J usage is TRBJ2-7, with D hard to call. The receptor was isolated from a woman in her sixties or seventies in good health and CMV-seropositive. The CDR3 region has the DNA TGCGCCAGCAGCTTGGGGTCGGTCTTCTTCTCCTACGAGCAGTACTTC. This gives the protein CASSLGSVFFSYEQYF.